This TCR beta chain was observed in a study of T cells in Graves' hyperthyroidism and ophthalmopathy. Patients were excluded for uncontrolled infection, other autoimmune disease, pregnancy or lactation. V shed 4 bases and J 8 bases; nucleotides not matched to a gene: 7. CDR1 and CDR2 (germline): SGHVS, FQNEAQ. This CDR3 region has 14 residues. Using RNA transcripts as the source, TCR beta CDR3 regions were amplified. First-round RT-PCR with HTBI primers amplified the TCR CDR3 region. Using its own MiXCR run on the multiplex PCR reads, TCRdb lists one record per CDR3 protein. The sample shows some 770,000 distinct CDR3 sequences, about a sixth of them seen only once. The sample holds many counts of this clonotype.

This rearrangement joins TRBV7-8 to TRBJ2-1, with TRBD1 matching 8 bases. The receptor comes from a man in his late teens or twenties with Graves' hyperthyroidism. Input material: blood. In nucleotides, the CDR3 is TGTGCCAGCAGCTCCGGTGCAGGGGGCTATGAGCAGTTCTTC. This translates into CASSSGAGGYEQFF.